The entry below gives a single TCR beta chain sequence along with its context. Its antigen specificity is not known. No base qualities exist here, and no much larger clone lies one base off it. The collaborating institutions used their own protocols to collect whole blood in K2EDTA tubes. For TCRbeta analysis, collaborators shipped samples as frozen whole blood, isolated PBMCs, or DNA extracted from either of those sample types. The sample belongs to a study of blood T cell repertoires in COVID-19 (dated by TCRdb to between 2020 and 2021). Describing the broader study: The collaborator samples originated in the United States, Italy and Spain and spanned the acute and convalescent phases of COVID-19. The material from the prospective study consisted of cDNA or gDNA derived from T cells, B-cell-depleted T cells, or PBMCs. Subjects who had been exposed to COVID-19, were actively infected with it, or had recovered from it provided the deeply sampled blood TCRbeta repertoires that made up the dataset. The repertoires were made available in a free public database intended to serve as a resource for research on the immune response to SARS-CoV-2. Samples were obtained from the ongoing ImmuneRACE study (first 160 participants) and from about 1,300 subjects provided by 6 global collaborators. The sample metadata nearly always contained a de-identified subject ID, COVID-19 status, age in years and sex. HLA class I and class II types, where available, came from metadata supplied by the sample provider rather than from assay-based typing.

TCRbeta CDR3 regions were amplified from genomic DNA by means of the immunoSEQ Assay, a bias-controlled multiplex PCR. In the authors' own workflow: The number of nucleated cells in each sample was estimated by amplification of reference gene primers within the assay. Sequence reads were collapsed and filtered to measure the absolute abundance of every unique TCRbeta CDR3 rearrangement. For each sample, productive Simpson clonality was calculated as the square root of Simpson's diversity index across productive rearrangements. TCRdb took over this immuneACCESS table, retaining in-frame rearrangements with V and J assigned. Such tables are incomplete; in checked studies, under half of the missing clones stem from an unresolved V gene, and the remainder is unexplained. V, J and clone size derive from that table, while D and trimming were established from the DNA sequence. This sample gives some 120,000 clones in total; 87% of them show up just once. Of the sample, more than 2% falls within the top ten clones.

V is clipped by 6 bases and J by 1 base, and the sequence between their germline boundaries is 12 bases long. Including the terminal cysteine and phenylalanine, the CDR3 comprises 14 residues. CDR3 DNA is the only sequence kept; it has 42 bases, read in frame from the first base. According to the germline V gene, CDR1 reads MDHEN and CDR2 reads SYDVKM. On the study overall, not on this receptor specifically: The amount of clinical and demographic metadata varied by source and participant and was provided uncurated.

The origin of this receptor is a woman aged 45-65 years with acute or convalescent COVID-19. The chain employs TRBV28 and TRBJ1-1; the D gene cannot be named for sure. Sequenced: peripheral blood. The DNA sequence is given as TGTGCCAGCAGCCCTGCCGGGAGGAACACTGAAGCTTTCTTT. Protein translation: CASSPAGRNTEAFF. Outside the CDR3, residues come from the reference TRBV28 and TRBJ1-1 proteins, so the full variable domain is: DVKVTQSSRYLVKRTGEKVFLECVQDMDHENMFWYRQDPGLGLRLIYFSYDVKMKEKGDIPEGYSVSREKKERFSLILESASTNQTSMYLCASSPAGRNTEAFFGQGTRLTVV.